What follows are 14 T cell receptor beta chains derived from one specimen sequenced in a study of T cells in Graves' hyperthyroidism and ophthalmopathy. Amplification of TCR beta CDR3 regions was performed using RNA transcripts as template. The HTBI primer set was used in a first-round RT-PCR of the TCR CDR3. TCRdb itself ran the multiplex PCR reads through MiXCR, one entry per CDR3 protein. The table includes around 690,000 distinct CDR3 sequences, 15% to 20% detected once. The sample consisted of blood. These receptors all stem from a man aged 45 to 65 with Graves' hyperthyroidism.

This chain joins TRBV29-1 and TRBJ1-6; TRBD1 might be the D (6 bases). The CDR3 runs to 14 residues. Germline V gene sequence: CDR1 SQVTM, CDR2 ANQGSEA. V was clipped by 6 bases and J by 5 bases, with 14 bases between them. This CDR3 reads CSVKGGANNSPLHF. The CDR3 coding sequence is TGCAGCGTGAAGGGGGGAGCGAATAATTCACCCCTCCACTTT.

This clonotype appeared a few times. The chain uses TRBV30 and TRBJ2-7, with D hard to call. The CDR3 covers 15 residues. Trimming removed 0 bases at V and 2 bases at J, with 14 bases between. Germline lookup yields CDR1 GTSNPN and CDR2 SVGIG (reference sequence). This CDR3 is CAWSVLPQVTYEQYF. DNA of the CDR3: TGTGCCTGGAGTGTACTTCCGCAGGTCACCTACGAGCAGTACTTC.

Turning to this clonotype: This sequence may be a read error, since a much larger clone differs from it by one base. The chain is built from TRBV15 and TRBJ1-5; possibly TRBD1 for D (6 bases). The V and J ends lost 8 bases and 1 base respectively, with 15 bases between them. This CDR3 is built from 15 residues. Germline V gives CDR1 LNHNV, CDR2 YYDKDF (reference sequence). CDR3 coding DNA: TGTGCCACCGATTTGGGGGGCTGGAGCAATCAGCCCCAGCATTTT. This translates into CATDLGGWSNQPQHF.

A note on this clonotype: A much larger clonotype is one base distant, so this may be a read error. The gene calls are TRBV6-1 and TRBJ1-1; 11 bases fit TRBD1. The CDR3 consists of 18 residues. V lost 7 bases to trimming and J lost 5 bases; unmatched junction nucleotides: 18. The germline CDR1 and CDR2 sequences are MNHNS and SASEGT. CDR3 protein: CASIRGRTGGGSVTEAFF. The CDR3, as DNA: TGTGCCAGCATTCGAGGTAGGACAGGGGGCGGTTCGGTGACTGAAGCTTTCTTT.

Many counts were recorded for this clonotype. V and J are TRBV28 and TRBJ1-6; unclear D gene. V was pared by 5 bases and J by 0 bases, with 14 bases between. Germline V gene sequence: CDR1 MDHEN, CDR2 SYDVKM. There are 17 residues in the CDR3. For the CDR3, the DNA is TGTGCCAGCAGTCGATCGACACAGAGCTCCTATAATTCACCCCTCCACTTT. This translates into CASSRSTQSSYNSPLHF.

In this sample, this clonotype turned up a few times. This sequence joins TRBV6-2 or TRBV6-3 and TRBJ1-1; the match to TRBD1 covers 8 bases. Looked up from germline, CDR1 is MNHEY and CDR2 is SVGEGT. The CDR3 has 12 amino acids. CDR3 nucleotide sequence: TGTGGCTCCAGGGGGCATGGCACTGAAGCTTTCTTT. Translation: CGSRGHGTEAFF.

This clonotype has just a few counts. V and J are TRBV27 and TRBJ2-7, with no clear D. The CDR3 is 17 amino acids. The germline gives CDR1 MNHEY, CDR2 SMNVEV (reference sequence). Deletions cut 1 base from V and 2 bases from J, with 18 bases between. In DNA, the CDR3 is TGTGCCAGCAGTTTATATTCTGTGGCAGAAACTACCTACGAGCAGTACTTC. Translating gives CASSLYSVAETTYEQYF.

The table lists this clonotype with a few counts. This chain links TRBV27 with TRBJ2-1; TRBD2 aligns across 11 bases. This CDR3 is built from 15 residues. The germline V gene has CDR1 MNHEY and CDR2 SMNVEV (reference sequence). V lost 5 bases and J lost 5; bases outside the gene matches: 5. The CDR3 region has the DNA TGTGCCAGCAGTCCCGGGACTAGCGGAGACAATGAGCAGTTCTTC. Amino acids: CASSPGTSGDNEQFF.

The J gene is TRBJ1-4, the V gene TRBV30; D gene uncertain. With 2 bases removed from V and 5 bases from J, the gap between germline ends came to 9 bases. Per the germline V gene, CDR1 is GTSNPN and CDR2 is SVGIG (reference sequence). The CDR3 is 13 amino acids. This CDR3 is CAWSRHGNEKLFF. Here the CDR3 DNA reads TGTGCCTGGAGTCGGCACGGAAATGAAAAACTGTTTTTT.

Written as DNA, the CDR3 is TGTGCCACCAGCAGGGACGGTACGGACACTGAAGCTTTCTTT. It is translated as CATSRDGTDTEAFF. The rearrangement links TRBV24-1 to TRBJ1-1; a possible D gene is TRBD1 (5 bases). CDR3 length: 14 amino acids. Trimming left V 7 bases short and J 3 bases short, with 14 bases between. Germline CDR1 reads KGHDR; CDR2 reads SFDVKD.

This clonotype was seen at least ten times. The J gene is TRBJ2-2, the V gene TRBV14; maybe TRBD2 (5 bases). The CDR3 has 15 amino acids. V was trimmed by 4 bases and J by 2 bases, leaving 11 bases between them. The V gene's germline CDR1 is SGHDN and CDR2 FVKESK. CDR3 protein: CASSRILGNTGELFF. The DNA for the CDR3 is TGTGCCAGCAGCCGAATACTAGGCAACACCGGGGAGCTGTTTTTT.

As to this clonotype: A much more abundant neighbour one base away suggests this may be a read error. The chain recombines TRBV7-9 with TRBJ1-1; D remains ambiguous. Trimming left V 2 bases short and J 1 base short, with 5 bases between. Germline V gene lookup returns CDR1 SEHNR and CDR2 FQNEAQ (reference sequence). This CDR3 region has 13 residues. The CDR3 here is CASSLHSNTEAFF. CDR3 nucleotides: TGTGCCAGCAGCTTACATTCGAACACTGAAGCTTTCTTT.

The CDR3 DNA sequence: TGCGCCAGCAGCTTTGCTGGGGACACTGAAGCTTTCTTT. Translation gives CASSFAGDTEAFF. V and J are TRBV5-1 and TRBJ1-1; D unresolved. The CDR3 totals 13 residues. Trimming cost V 2 bases and J 3 bases, with 8 bases left between them. Germline lookup yields CDR1 SGHRS and CDR2 YFSETQ.

This clonotype was observed at least ten times. The chain uses TRBV28 and TRBJ2-7, with 7 bases identical to TRBD1. The J segment lost 7 bases and the V segment lost 6 bases, leaving 9 bases of the junction unmatched. Germline CDR1 MDHEN, CDR2 SYDVKM. The CDR3 length is 13 residues. CDR3 sequence (DNA): TGTGCCAGCAGCCCGGACAGGTCTGAAGAGCAGTACTTC. It codes for CASSPDRSEEQYF.